What follows is one T cell receptor (beta chain) and its context. The junction and the germline gene differ at one end; a read error may be behind it. The data derive from a study of human T cells and chemical hapten exposure. The wider study: Weekly administration of diphenylcyclopropenone to the scalp of patients continued throughout the approximately 25-week study.

A single record per CDR3 protein comes from TCRdb applying MiXCR to the RACE reads. This table holds about 90,000 distinct CDR3 sequences, roughly a tenth found once. The time point: patch test 3, about 24 weeks after DPC sensitization. Treatment defined: therapeutic diphenylcyclopropenone sensitization with weekly scalp DPC. This CDR3 has 14 residues. The germline CDR1 and CDR2 sequences are SQVTM and ANQGSEA. The gene calls are TRBV29-1 and TRBJ2-5; a weak D match, TRBD2 (6 bases). The TCR was taken from a woman aged 30 to 39 with alopecia areata. Some clones in this sample may be carry-over from other donors' samples. The source was whole blood, collected in connection with sensitization to the hapten diphenylcyclopropenone (DPC). In DNA, the CDR3 is TGCAGCGTTGAAGGTGGGCTTTCCCGGGAGACCCTGTACTTC. Its protein is CSVEGGLSRETLYF.